This T cell receptor (beta chain) emerged from a study of blood T cells in healthy people across ages. Study-level background: Per two T cells, about one barcoded beta molecule was captured through template switching.

The CDR3 covers 15 residues. Deletions cut 1 base from V and 4 bases from J, with 11 bases between. CDR1 is SGHTA, CDR2 FQGNSA, per germline. Primed by a sample-barcoded 5' primer and a J-beta primer mix, a second PCR proceeded for about 7 to 11 cycles. Sequencing recovered at least 2.5 million CDR3-containing paired-end reads from each sample. From the 5' RACE reads, TCRdb called clonotypes with MiXCR, one entry per CDR3 protein. The table includes 920,000 or so distinct CDR3 sequences, under 45% detected once. The receptor was derived from a woman in her fifties or sixties in good health. The chain employs TRBV7-2 and TRBJ2-1, with unresolved D. The sequenced sample was blood. CDR3 bases: TGTGCCAGCAGCTTAGAGTTCGGTCAGTACAATGAGCAGTTCTTC. Translated, it gives CASSLEFGQYNEQFF.